This T cell receptor beta chain came from a study of shared clonotypes between healthy human individuals (TCRdb year 2020). Background on the whole study: A couple of women and a few men aged 18 to 49 years were included in the cohort. For each donor, three plates each were used for CD4 naive and CD4 memory, two plates were used for CD8 naive, and one plate was used for CD8 memory. To estimate repertoire size and how much clonotype sharing occurs between individuals, the study deeply sequenced the blood TCR repertoires of about five healthy adults. Different laboratories and diverse techniques were used to prepare libraries and sequence TCR repertoires, to increase sequencing depth and limit assay-specific biases. Per donor, leukapheresis produced somewhere between about 0.8 and 9 billion PBMCs. Results the study describes overall, beyond this receptor: The genetic and exposure-history diversity represented was limited by the small number of donors. Naive subsets generally had larger estimated clonotype richness than memory subsets did. Across several donors, about 5% of naive CD4, around 3.3% of naive CD8, approximately 2.5% of memory CD4, and approximately 0.42% of memory CD8 clonotypes were shared. Pairwise subsampling indicated that sequencing depth was expected to affect the degree of clonotype sharing among donors. Sampling was restricted to blood, and TCR repertoires in tissue are likely to differ from TCR repertoires in blood. Rarefaction of sorted-subset datasets indicated incomplete sequencing despite the large sequencing depth. Compared with non-shared clonotypes, the clonotypes found in all four sorted-subset donors had higher generation probabilities.

Reading the germline V gene gives CDR1 MNHNS and CDR2 SASEGT. Measured from the cysteine to the phenylalanine, the CDR3 is 14 residues long. Left in the record is the CDR3 DNA by itself, 42 bases read in frame from the first base. V loses 5 bases, J loses 4 bases, and the germline ends lie 11 bases apart. The donors were healthy, HIV-negative adults with no recently reported acute infections or vaccinations. All donors were Caucasian adults living in Nashville, Tennessee, USA. CD4+ T cells were enriched by magnetic negative selection; naive cells were then positively selected on CD45RA, and the negative fraction formed the memory subset. Blood was obtained by leukapheresis, after which PBMCs were separated by Ficoll-Histopaque density gradient centrifugation and cryopreserved in liquid nitrogen vapor phase. Purity and quantity of every magnetically sorted T cell population were checked by analytical flow cytometry. Genomic DNA was isolated from every sorted fraction and measured by UV absorbance on a Nanodrop 2000c.

About this clone: This receptor's antigen is unknown. No base-level quality is on record; no much larger clone is a single base apart.

Using the deep immunoSEQ assay, multiplex PCR amplified TCR CDR3 regions from genomic DNA. For each cell subset, the extracted genomic DNA was distributed evenly across all wells of several immunoSEQ 96-well plates, and each plate served as one replicate. For sorted subsets, each replicate PCR was loaded with 200 ng genomic DNA, equivalent to 30,000 or so T cell genomes. The purified libraries were quantified using a Qubit 3.0 fluorometer, sized with a Bioanalyzer 2100, and then quantified again using the KAPA Library Quantification kit. A separate single-read 150-cycle Illumina NextSeq 550 flow cell was used to sequence each immunoSEQ 96-well plate. The original pipeline was this. Because the immunoSEQ output held only junctional sequences and lacked quality scores, the filtering could not match the filtering applied to full-length reads. To assign V/J genes and CDR3, sequences were annotated against IMGT germline references using PyIR, a Python wrapper for IgBLAST v1.9. Reads were filtered out if the reads had weak V/J assignments (E-value above 1e-6), no CDR3, stop codons, out-of-frame junctions, or ambiguous translated residues. V3J clonotypes were defined by identical inferred V gene, J gene, and CDR3 amino acid sequence. To compute the percentage overlap between repertoires, the number of shared unique clonotypes was divided by the size of the smaller repertoire. Three approaches were used to assess repertoire richness: RTK rarefaction, the Chao1 estimator, and Recon v2.1 estimates of unobserved clonotypes. For all TCRbeta clonotypes obtained by the gDNA method from four donors, generation probabilities were computed with OLGA. TCRdb obtained this table from immuneACCESS and retained in-frame rearrangements with V and J assigned. These tables miss some clones; where compared with another copy, unresolved V genes account for less than half of the shortfall, and the remainder is unexplained. Clone size and V and J calls were adopted from that table, with D and trimming inferred from the DNA. The table for this sample lists a few million clones; more than 80% of them were counted only once. The top ten clonotypes cover around 0.14% of the sample.

This receptor was obtained from a man aged 18 to 30 in good health. The sequenced sample consisted of naive CD4+ T cells sorted from blood. The cell subset or site label of this sample denotes: CD45RA+ positively selected. The chain is made from TRBV6-1 and TRBJ2-2; TRBD2 could be the D gene, as 6 bases match. CDR3 reads: CASSPIGSTGELFF. The DNA is TGTGCCAGCAGTCCTATCGGGAGCACCGGGGAGCTGTTTTTT.